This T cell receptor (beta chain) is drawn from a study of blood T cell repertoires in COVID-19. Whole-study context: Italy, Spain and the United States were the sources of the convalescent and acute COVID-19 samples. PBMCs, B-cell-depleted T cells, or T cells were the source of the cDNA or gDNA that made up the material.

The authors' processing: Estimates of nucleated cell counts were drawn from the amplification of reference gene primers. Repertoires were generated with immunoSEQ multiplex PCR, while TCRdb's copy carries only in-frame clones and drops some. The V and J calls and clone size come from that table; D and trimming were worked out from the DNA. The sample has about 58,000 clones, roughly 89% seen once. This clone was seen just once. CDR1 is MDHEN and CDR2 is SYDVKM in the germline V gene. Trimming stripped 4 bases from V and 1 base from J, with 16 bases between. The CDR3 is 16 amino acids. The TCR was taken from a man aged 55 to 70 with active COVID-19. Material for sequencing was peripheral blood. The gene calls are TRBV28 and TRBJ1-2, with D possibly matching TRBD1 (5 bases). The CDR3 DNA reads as TGTGCCAGCAGTTCACGTAACGGGGGGGGTAACTATGGCTACACCTTC. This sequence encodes CASSSRNGGGNYGYTF.